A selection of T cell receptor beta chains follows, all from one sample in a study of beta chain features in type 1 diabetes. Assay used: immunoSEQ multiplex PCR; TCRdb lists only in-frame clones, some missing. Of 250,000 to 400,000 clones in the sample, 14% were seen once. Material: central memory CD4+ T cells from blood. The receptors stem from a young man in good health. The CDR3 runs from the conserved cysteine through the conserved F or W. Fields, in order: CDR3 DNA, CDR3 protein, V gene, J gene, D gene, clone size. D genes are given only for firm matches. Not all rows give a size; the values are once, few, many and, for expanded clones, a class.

TGTGCCAGCAGCTTAGGAACTAGCGGGCACAATGAGCAGTTCTTC,CASSLGTSGHNEQFF,TRBV11-2,TRBJ2-1,TRBD2,.
TGTGCCAGCTCATCCTTGCCCGGGACGGCGAGCTCCTACAATGAGCAGTTCTTC,CASSSLPGTASSYNEQFF,TRBV18,TRBJ2-1,.,.
TGCGCCAGCAGTCAGGGACGTCCCGGGCCCATATATTTT,CASSQGRPGPIYF,TRBV5-1,TRBJ1-3,.,few
TGCGCCAGCAGCTTGGAGGGGTCGCTGGATACGCAGTATTTT,CASSLEGSLDTQYF,TRBV5-1,TRBJ2-3,.,many
TGTGCCAGCAGCTCGGGGCTTCGGGGGAATGAGCAGTTCTTC,CASSSGLRGNEQFF,TRBV7-3,TRBJ2-1,.,.
TGTGCCAGCCGACCACAGATAGATAATTCACCCCTCCACTTT,CASRPQIDNSPLHF,TRBV27,TRBJ1-6,.,.
TGTGCCAGCAGCCCACAGGGGAACTATGGCTACACCTTC,CASSPQGNYGYTF,TRBV11-2,TRBJ1-2,TRBD1,.
TGCGCCAGCAGCCGAGGTCAAGACTATGGCTACACCTTC,CASSRGQDYGYTF,TRBV4-3,TRBJ1-2,.,.
TGTGCCTGGAGTGTAAGGCGTACAGGAGGATATGGCTACACCTTC,CAWSVRRTGGYGYTF,TRBV30,TRBJ1-2,.,few
TGTGCCAGCTCATCACTACCTCTGACAGGGGCAGCTGAAGCTTTCTTT,CASSSLPLTGAAEAFF,TRBV18,TRBJ1-1,TRBD1,.
TGTGCCAGCAGCTTAGCTGGCCAGCCAAGGGATACGCAGTATTTT,CASSLAGQPRDTQYF,TRBV11-2,TRBJ2-3,.,few
TGCGCCAGCAGCCCGGGACAGGGGGCTGGGGCCAACGTCCTGACTTTC,CASSPGQGAGANVLTF,TRBV5-1,TRBJ2-6,TRBD1,.
TGTGCCAGCAGCCAAGAGGAAAGCAAGCCCTATGGCTACACCTTC,CASSQEESKPYGYTF,TRBV4-2,TRBJ1-2,.,.
TGTGCCAGTAGCGACGGCCTGGGGGCCAACGTCCTGACTTTC,CASSDGLGANVLTF,TRBV19,TRBJ2-6,.,many
TGCAGTGCTAGCAAGCAACCAGCTTTCTTT,CSASKQPAFF,TRBV20-1,TRBJ1-1,.,.
TGTGCCAGCAGCTCTCAAGGACAGGGAAGAAATGAAAAACTGTTTTTT,CASSSQGQGRNEKLFF,TRBV9,TRBJ1-4,TRBD1,few
TGTGCCTGGAGTTCCTGGGGGGAGAGCTCTGGAAACACCATATATTTT,CAWSSWGESSGNTIYF,TRBV30,TRBJ1-3,.,few
TGTGCCAGCAGCGCTCCTCAAGGGGGCGGGAACACTGAAGCTTTCTTT,CASSAPQGGGNTEAFF,TRBV5-4,TRBJ1-1,TRBD1,few
TGTGCCAGCAGCTTACAGGGAAATCAGCCCCAGCATTTT,CASSLQGNQPQHF,TRBV7-9,TRBJ1-5,.,few
TGTGCCAGCAGCTTAGTCCAGGGAAACACCGGGGAGCTGTTTTTT,CASSLVQGNTGELFF,TRBV7-8,TRBJ2-2,.,.
TGTGCCAGCACCAAGACAGACACCGGAGAAGCTTTCTTT,CASTKTDTGEAFF,TRBV5-4,TRBJ1-1,.,.
TGTGCCAGCAGCTGGGACAGGGGGGAGACCCAGTACTTC,CASSWDRGETQYF,TRBV10-3,TRBJ2-5,TRBD1,.
TGTGCCAGCAGCTTAGATTACACCTACGAGCAGTACTTC,CASSLDYTYEQYF,TRBV11-2,TRBJ2-7,.,.
TGTGCCAGCAGTTTGCTCAGGGCGAGCTCCTACAATGAGCAGTTCTTC,CASSLLRASSYNEQFF,TRBV11-2,TRBJ2-1,.,few
TGTGCCAGCAGGCTCGACGGGGACACTGCCTACAATGAGCAGTTCTTC,CASRLDGDTAYNEQFF,TRBV28,TRBJ2-1,.,many
TGCGCCAGCAGGTCCGAGGTGAACACTGAAGCTTTCTTT,CASRSEVNTEAFF,TRBV4-1,TRBJ1-1,.,few
TGTGCCAGCAAGATATGGGGCAAGTGGGATGAGCAGTTCTTC,CASKIWGKWDEQFF,TRBV5-4,TRBJ2-1,.,few
TGTGCCAGCTCACCGGGACAGGGTGAATACAATGAGCAGTTCTTC,CASSPGQGEYNEQFF,TRBV18,TRBJ2-1,TRBD1,few
TGTGCCAGCAGTGAATTCACGGTCCATGGCTACACCTTC,CASSEFTVHGYTF,TRBV6-1,TRBJ1-2,.,.
TGTGCCAGCAGCTTAGCTCGGCTAGCGGGAGAGGGGACCCAGTACTTC,CASSLARLAGEGTQYF,TRBV7-2,TRBJ2-5,TRBD2,.
TGTGCCAGCAGCCGATCTGGGACGCGACTTGAGCAGTTCTTC,CASSRSGTRLEQFF,TRBV14,TRBJ2-1,.,many
TGTGCCAGTAGTATGGTCGGTGGGAGGGCCGGGATCAATGAGCAGTTCTTC,CASSMVGGRAGINEQFF,TRBV19,TRBJ2-1,TRBD2,few
TGCAGCGTCTTGACAGGGGAGGGCTACACCTTC,CSVLTGEGYTF,TRBV29-1,TRBJ1-2,TRBD1,few
TGTGCCAGCAGCCGACTGGGGTTTAGCGGGGGAACAGATACGCAGTATTTT,CASSRLGFSGGTDTQYF,TRBV5-4,TRBJ2-3,TRBD2,few
TGTGCCAGCAGTTACTCTGGGGGGCTGCGCACTGAAGCTTTCTTT,CASSYSGGLRTEAFF,TRBV6-5,TRBJ1-1,.,few
TGTGCCAGCAGCTTTATCGGAAACACTGAAGCTTTCTTT,CASSFIGNTEAFF,TRBV5-5,TRBJ1-1,.,.
TGTGCCAGCAGCGTAGGGGGAAAGGCCACTGAAGCTTTCTTT,CASSVGGKATEAFF,TRBV9,TRBJ1-1,.,.
TGTGCCAGCAGCCCCGCAGGGGGCAATCAAGAGACCCAGTACTTC,CASSPAGGNQETQYF,TRBV25-1,TRBJ2-5,TRBD1,.
TGTGCCAGCGGGAGCAATCAGCCCCAGCATTTT,CASGSNQPQHF,TRBV6-1,TRBJ1-5,.,few
TGTGCCAGCAGCCCCCTTGCGGGCCACACCGGGGAGCTGTTTTTT,CASSPLAGHTGELFF,TRBV14,TRBJ2-2,.,.
TGTGCCAGCAGACCCGGGACTAGCGGTGAGACCCAGTACTTC,CASRPGTSGETQYF,TRBV6-1,TRBJ2-5,TRBD2,few
TGTGCCAGCAGTTACATAGCGGGAATAGCTGAGCAGTTCTTC,CASSYIAGIAEQFF,TRBV6-5,TRBJ2-1,TRBD2,many
TGTGCCAGCAGCAAAGGGTACACAGGGGGGTTTTATAGCAATCAGCCCCAGCATTTT,CASSKGYTGGFYSNQPQHF,TRBV21-1,TRBJ1-5,.,few
TGTGCCAGCAGCCCCAAGGGGACCCAGTACTTC,CASSPKGTQYF,TRBV7-2,TRBJ2-5,.,once
TGTGCCAGCAGTGCAACGGGGCAGGGGTGGTTTGAAGAGACCCAGTACTTC,CASSATGQGWFEETQYF,TRBV25-1,TRBJ2-5,.,.
TGCGCCAGCAGCCAAGAAGCCGATCAGCCCCAGCATTTT,CASSQEADQPQHF,TRBV4-3,TRBJ1-5,.,.
TGTGCCAGCAGCGTAGGGCAGGGGAGCAATCAGCCCCAGCATTTT,CASSVGQGSNQPQHF,TRBV9,TRBJ1-5,.,few
TGTGCCAGCCGACAGGGGAGAAACACTGAAGCTTTCTTT,CASRQGRNTEAFF,TRBV7-3,TRBJ1-1,TRBD1,.
TGTGCCAGCAGTCAAGCGGACAGGGGCAAGACTTTCTTT,CASSQADRGKTFF,TRBV6-6,TRBJ1-1,TRBD1,few
TGTGCCAGCAGCCCTCTTACCGGGACAGCGAACACTGAAGCTTTCTTT,CASSPLTGTANTEAFF,TRBV5-5,TRBJ1-1,TRBD1,.
TGTGCCAGCAGCCGAATAGCGGGGGGGACAGATACGCAGTATTTT,CASSRIAGGTDTQYF,TRBV11-3,TRBJ2-3,TRBD2,few
TGTGCCAGCAGTCTAGACAGCGAAACTGAAGCTTTCTTT,CASSLDSETEAFF,TRBV7-2,TRBJ1-1,.,.
TGTGCCAGCAGCTTAACGGGAGTAGGAGAGACCCAGTACTTC,CASSLTGVGETQYF,TRBV11-2,TRBJ2-5,.,.
TGTGCCAGCAGCGAGGGGGACATGCGTGAAAAACTGTTTTTT,CASSEGDMREKLFF,TRBV9,TRBJ1-4,.,few
TGTGCCAGCAGTTACTCATCGGGGCGCACAGATACGCAGTATTTT,CASSYSSGRTDTQYF,TRBV6-5,TRBJ2-3,.,.
TGCGCCAGCAGCCATGACAGGGGCTGGAACAATGAGCAGTTCTTC,CASSHDRGWNNEQFF,TRBV4-3,TRBJ2-1,TRBD1,.
TGTGCCAGCAGCTTCGGCGGGGCGCGGGAGACCCAGTACTTC,CASSFGGARETQYF,TRBV11-2,TRBJ2-5,.,few
TGCAGCGTTGAAGGGGGGAGTCTCGGCGAAAAACTGTTTTTT,CSVEGGSLGEKLFF,TRBV29-1,TRBJ1-4,.,few
TGTGCCAGCAGCCTCACCGGGACTAGGGGCAATGAGCAGTTCTTC,CASSLTGTRGNEQFF,TRBV7-8,TRBJ2-1,TRBD2,few